The 30 T cell receptor beta chains below all came from one sample that was sequenced in a study of T-cell memory formation after mild COVID-19. TCRdb recomputed calls from the 5' RACE reads with MiXCR, one row per CDR3 protein. The sample lists some 54,000 distinct CDR3 sequences; roughly 9.5% were seen once. Specimen: PBMCs or a T cell subset sorted from them (not recorded which). The receptors stem from a man aged 18 to 30 who had mild COVID-19 (a few samples of this study predate the infection). Cell type and time point are not known.

This CDR3 reads CASSTEGREQFF. The CDR3 DNA reads TGTGCCAGTAGTACAGAGGGCCGTGAGCAGTTCTTC. The chain combines TRBV19 with TRBJ2-1, with TRBD2 as a possible D gene (5 bases). This CDR3 contains 12 residues. Germline V CDR1 and CDR2: LNHDA, SQIVND (reference sequence). Trimming left V 4 bases short and J 9 bases short, with 10 bases between.

The sample holds a few counts of this clonotype. The V gene is TRBV24-1, the J gene TRBJ2-3; 7 bases fit TRBD2. The CDR3 is made up of 15 amino acids. V shed 5 bases, J shed 6 bases, and the junction held 10 bases outside the gene matches. Germline lookup yields CDR1 KGHDR and CDR2 SFDVKD. For the CDR3, the DNA is TGTGCCACCAGTGTCGAGCGGGGCCCCTCTGATACGCAGTATTTT. This translates into CATSVERGPSDTQYF.

The genes are TRBV5-1 and TRBJ2-5; no clear D gene. Trimming shortened V by 0 bases and J by 2 bases, and 2 bases separated the two germline ends. Germline lookup yields CDR1 SGHRS and CDR2 YFSETQ. CDR3 length: 12 amino acids. The CDR3 DNA is TGCGCCAGCAGCTTGGAACAAGAGACCCAGTACTTC. It translates to CASSLEQETQYF.

This clonotype came up many times. The chain couples TRBV7-9 to TRBJ2-1, with 9 bases that match TRBD2. Germline loops: CDR1 SEHNR, CDR2 FQNEAQ (reference sequence). The CDR3 has 17 amino acids. Losses at the gene ends were 2 bases for V and 2 bases for J; bases not matched to a gene: 7. The CDR3 region is CASSLLRRGGTYNEQFF. CDR3 DNA sequence: TGTGCCAGCAGCTTACTGAGGCGGGGGGGTACCTACAATGAGCAGTTCTTC.

In this sample, this clonotype turned up a few times. This chain joins TRBV4-3 and TRBJ1-1, with D unresolved. The CDR3 length is 15 residues. Trimming removed 3 bases from V and 6 bases from J, with 17 bases in between. From germline, CDR1 is LGHNA and CDR2 YSLEER. The CDR3 DNA reads TGCGCCAGCAGCCAGGAGAGTTGGGCAAAGGCTGAAGCTTTCTTT. Its protein is CASSQESWAKAEAFF.

This clonotype has a handful of counts. This rearrangement joins TRBV18 to TRBJ1-1; TRBD1 matches at 9 bases. Germline CDR1 is KGHSH and CDR2 is LQKENI. V dropped 5 bases and J dropped 1; count of bases not matched to a gene: 2. The CDR3 is 14 amino acids. CDR3 residues: CASSSDRGNTEAFF. The CDR3 DNA sequence: TGTGCCAGCTCATCGGACAGGGGGAACACTGAAGCTTTCTTT. The full variable domain, completed using reference TRBV18 and TRBJ1-1, is NAGVMQNPRHLVRRRGQEARLRCSPMKGHSHVYWYRQLPEEGLKFMVYLQKENIIDESGMPKERFSAEFPKEGPSILRIQQVVRGDSAAYFCASSSDRGNTEAFFGQGTRLTVV.

This clonotype occurred a few times. The chain recombines TRBV28 with TRBJ1-4; D uncertain. The CDR3 has 13 amino acids. Germline assignment: CDR1 MDHEN and CDR2 SYDVKM. The ends were cut back, 8 bases at V and 3 bases at J, with 10 bases in the middle. The CDR3 sequence is CASRGTANEKLFF. CDR3 DNA: TGTGCCAGCCGGGGTACGGCTAATGAAAAACTGTTTTTT.

Here the CDR3 reads CASSPYWTVTGDEQFF. The CDR3 DNA follows: TGTGCCAGCAGCCCCTATTGGACAGTCACAGGGGATGAGCAGTTCTTC. The J gene is TRBJ2-1, the V gene TRBV14; TRBD1 matches 7 bases. Germline V lookup: CDR1 SGHDN, CDR2 FVKESK. This CDR3 contains 16 residues. The V and J ends lost 4 bases and 8 bases, in that order; junction bases with no gene match: 14. Variable domain in full (rest from reference TRBV14 and TRBJ2-1): EAGVTQFPSHSVIEKGQTVTLRCDPISGHDNLYWYRRVMGKEIKFLLHFVKESKQDESGMPNNRFLAERTGGTYSTLKVQPAELEDSGVYFCASSPYWTVTGDEQFFGPGTRLTVL.

V is TRBV11-2 and J is TRBJ2-5; unclear D gene. Germline V CDR1 and CDR2: SGHAT, FQNNGV. Between the trimmed V and J ends, which lost 1 base and 2 bases, there was a span of 11 bases. The CDR3 spans 15 residues. The CDR3 sequence is CASSLGPVWQETQYF. CDR3 in DNA: TGTGCCAGCAGCTTAGGGCCAGTATGGCAAGAGACCCAGTACTTC.

This chain uses TRBV7-2 with TRBJ1-1; D gene uncertain. Trimming removed 2 bases at V and 2 bases at J, with 9 bases between. CDR1 and CDR2 from the germline V gene are SGHTA and FQGNSA. The CDR3 is made up of 14 amino acids. The CDR3 sequence: CASSLPPGNTEAFF. The DNA of the CDR3 is TGTGCCAGCAGCTTACCCCCAGGTAACACTGAAGCTTTCTTT.

J is TRBJ1-1 and V is TRBV5-1; 7 nucleotides align to TRBD1. Trimming took 0 bases from V and 6 from J; bases not matched to a gene: 5. CDR1 is SGHRS, CDR2 YFSETQ, per germline. This CDR3 contains 14 residues. DNA of the CDR3: TGCGCCAGCAGCTTGGGGGACAGCAGACCTGAAGCTTTCTTT. Translating it yields CASSLGDSRPEAFF.

Only a few counts were recorded for this clonotype. The chain joins TRBV20-1 to TRBJ2-7; the D gene is possibly TRBD2 (5 bases). V was shortened by 4 bases and J by 4 bases, with 20 bases between the two germline ends. The germline gives CDR1 DFQATT, CDR2 SNEGSKA (reference sequence). The length of the CDR3 is 15 residues. The CDR3 sequence: CSANKEGLRTYEQYV. DNA of the CDR3: TGCAGTGCTAACAAAGAGGGCCTCCGTACGTACGAGCAGTACGTC.

This clonotype was picked up a small number of times. The chain has TRBV4-3 and TRBJ2-3; TRBD2 matches at 7 bases. This CDR3 is 19 amino acids long. CDR1 and CDR2 from the germline V gene are LGHNA and YSLEER. V lost 0 bases and J lost 0; bases outside the gene matches: 12. The CDR3: CASSQDRRLAPRSTDTQYF. Written as DNA, the CDR3 is TGCGCCAGCAGCCAAGATCGGAGACTAGCCCCCCGGAGCACAGATACGCAGTATTTT.

The genes are TRBV20-1 and TRBJ1-1, with 8 bases lining up with TRBD1. Germline V gives CDR1 DFQATT, CDR2 SNEGSKA (reference sequence). CDR3 length: 13 residues. V lost 7 bases, J lost 1 base, and 5 bases stayed unmatched. CDR3 in amino acids: CSDRDRRNTEAFF. CDR3 bases: TGCAGTGATAGGGACAGGAGGAACACTGAAGCTTTCTTT.

This clonotype was seen repeatedly, ten times or more. V usage is TRBV7-2 and J usage is TRBJ2-7; no firm D call. CDR1 and CDR2 (germline): SGHTA, FQGNSA. This CDR3 has 11 residues. The CDR3 coding sequence is TGTGCCAGCAGCTTAGCGAACAGCGCGGTCGTC. Its protein product is CASSLANSAVV.

This clonotype was detected ten times or more. J is TRBJ2-3 and V is TRBV20-1; 8 nucleotides align to TRBD2. The CDR3 has 15 residues. Germline lookup yields CDR1 DFQATT and CDR2 SNEGSKA (reference sequence). The V and J ends lost 0 bases and 2 bases, in that order; junction bases with no gene match: 4. In DNA form, the CDR3 reads TGCAGTGCTAGAGATCCGGGGGGGGTCACAGATACGCAGTATTTT. Its translation: CSARDPGGVTDTQYF.

This clonotype was detected a few times. The chain combines TRBV11-2 with TRBJ2-2; 8 positions agree with TRBD1. The V and J ends lost 1 base and 5 bases, in that order; junction bases with no gene match: 12. From germline, CDR1 is SGHAT and CDR2 FQNNGV. CDR3 length: 18 amino acids. The CDR3 is CASSLVSGQGGRTGELFF. Written as DNA, the CDR3 is TGTGCCAGCAGCTTAGTGTCCGGACAGGGAGGAAGGACCGGGGAGCTGTTTTTT.

This clonotype was detected many times. This sequence joins TRBV19 and TRBJ2-1, with TRBD1 matching over 10 bases. Germline V gene sequence: CDR1 LNHDA, CDR2 SQIVND (reference sequence). J lost 7 bases, V lost 3 bases, and 3 bases had no gene match. The CDR3 consists of 14 residues. The CDR3 region has the DNA TGTGCCAGTAGTATCCGGACAGGGGGAAATGAGCAGTTCTTC. Its translation is CASSIRTGGNEQFF.

The chain combines TRBV7-2 with TRBJ2-3; D may be TRBD2 (6 bases). V gave up 0 bases and J gave up 6 bases, with 16 bases separating them. There are 16 residues in the CDR3. From germline, CDR1 is SGHTA and CDR2 FQGNSA. CDR3 loop: CASSLAGAGTPDTQYF. The CDR3 DNA sequence: TGTGCCAGCAGCTTAGCGGGAGCCGGGACTCCTGATACGCAGTATTTT.

This clonotype was seen only a few times. The chain couples TRBV6-6 to TRBJ2-7; 9 bases line up with TRBD2. This CDR3 has 14 residues. Germline-derived CDR1 and CDR2 are MNHNY and SVGAGI (reference sequence). V trimming: 5 bases; J trimming: 3 bases; junction bases outside the gene matches: 5. CDR3 bases: TGTGCCAGCAGTCGCGGGGGGGCTAGCTACGAGCAGTACGTC. This gives the protein CASSRGGASYEQYV.

This clonotype was observed many times. This sequence joins TRBV7-9 and TRBJ2-2, with a possible D match to TRBD1 (5 bases). The CDR3 length is 15 residues. V was clipped by 5 bases and J by 4 bases, with 14 bases between them. Germline values: CDR1 SEHNR, CDR2 FQNEAQ (reference sequence). CDR3 protein: CASSPMAGITGELFF. The CDR3 coding sequence is TGTGCCAGCAGCCCGATGGCAGGGATCACCGGGGAGCTGTTTTTT.

This clonotype was detected only a few times. The rearrangement uses TRBV20-1 and TRBJ2-7, with unresolved D. The CDR3 length is 13 residues. Per the germline V gene, CDR1 is DFQATT and CDR2 is SNEGSKA (reference sequence). V gave up 5 bases and J gave up 5 bases, with 16 bases separating them. CDR3 sequence (DNA): TGCAGTGCTCCCCAACAGTGGGGTCACGAGCAGTACTTC. It encodes CSAPQQWGHEQYF.

The chain couples TRBV29-1 to TRBJ2-3; 12 nucleotides agree with TRBD2. CDR1 SQVTM and CDR2 ANQGSEA come from the germline V gene. The V segment lost 4 bases and the J segment 5 bases; nucleotides outside the gene matches: 1. This CDR3 has 13 residues. The CDR3 reads CSVVLAGGDTQYF. As DNA, the CDR3 is TGCAGCGTTGTACTAGCGGGGGGAGATACGCAGTATTTT.

This clonotype was recorded many times. The chain recombines TRBV7-2 with TRBJ2-1, with D unclear. This CDR3 has 11 residues. Germline V lookup: CDR1 SGHTA, CDR2 FQGNSA. The ends were cut back, 5 bases at V and 9 bases at J, with 8 bases in the middle. The CDR3 nucleotides are TGTGCCAGCAGCACAGTAGGTGAGCAGTTCTTC. Protein product: CASSTVGEQFF.

This clonotype was seen a few times. This chain links TRBV4-2 with TRBJ2-2; tentatively, D is TRBD2 (6 bases). Germline CDR1 LGHNA, CDR2 YNFKEQ. V was clipped by 5 bases and J by 5 bases, with 15 bases between them. This CDR3 comprises 15 residues. CDR3 in DNA: TGTGCCAGCAGCGGGGAGGCCCTGGGGACCGGGGAGCTGTTTTTT. Translation gives CASSGEALGTGELFF.

A few counts support this clonotype. The CDR3 nucleotides read TGTGCCAGCAGCCAAGGGGAGCGGACCCTCCACTTT. This translates into CASSQGERTLHF. The chain links TRBV3-1 to TRBJ1-6, with D unclear. In germline, CDR1 is LGHDT, CDR2 YNNKEL (reference sequence). V was shortened by 1 base and J by 14 bases, with 9 bases between the two germline ends. The CDR3 has 12 amino acids.

About this clonotype: A read error may be the cause here, since a much bigger clone is one base away. This chain uses TRBV7-2 with TRBJ2-2; D perhaps matches TRBD2 (6 bases). The CDR3 consists of 17 residues. V shed 5 bases and J shed 4 bases, with 20 bases lying between them. In germline, CDR1 is SGHTA, CDR2 FQGNSA. The CDR3: CASSIVGTGLSTGELFF. DNA of the CDR3: TGTGCCAGCAGCATTGTCGGGACTGGCCTATCCACCGGGGAGCTGTTTTTT.

This clonotype was detected a few times. The rearrangement links TRBV6-5 to TRBJ1-5, with D tentatively TRBD1 (6 bases). Trimming took 0 bases from V and 4 from J, leaving 10 bases between them. This CDR3 spans 15 amino acids. Germline V gene data show CDR1 as MNHEY and CDR2 as SVGAGI. Written as DNA, the CDR3 is TGTGCCAGCAGTTACTCGCAACAGGGAAATCAGCCCCAGCATTTT. Translating it yields CASSYSQQGNQPQHF.

The rearrangement links TRBV29-1 to TRBJ2-7, with 12 bases matching TRBD2. The CDR3 sequence is 16 residues long. Germline lookup yields CDR1 SQVTM and CDR2 ANQGSEA. The trim removed 2 bases at V and 6 bases at J, leaving 11 bases unmatched. The CDR3: CSVETSGGPGRSEQYF. CDR3 in DNA: TGCAGCGTTGAAACTAGCGGGGGGCCCGGAAGGTCCGAGCAGTACTTC.

The rearrangement links TRBV12-3 or TRBV12-4 to TRBJ1-1; D uncertain. This CDR3 region has 13 residues. V lost 5 bases and J lost 7, with 14 bases in between. The CDR3 sequence is CASSNSQGSEAFF. The CDR3 nucleotides read TGTGCCAGCAGTAACTCCCAAGGTAGTGAAGCTTTCTTT.